Presented here are 5 T cell receptor beta chains from one specimen sequenced in a study of identical twins. TCRdb reanalysed the 5' RACE reads using MiXCR and keeps one entry per CDR3 protein. The table records roughly 750,000 distinct CDR3 sequences, 21% of them present only once. The sample was also reused in another study, on T cells expressing NK-cell markers.

Material: PBMCs. These receptors were obtained from a woman under 30 in good health.

In this sample, this clonotype turned up a few times. The chain has TRBV6-5 and TRBJ2-5, with no clear D. The ends were cut back, 2 bases at V and 7 bases at J, with 17 bases in the middle. The CDR3 sequence is 15 residues long. The germline V gene encodes CDR1 MNHEY and CDR2 SVGAGI. DNA for the CDR3: TGTGCCAGCAGTTACCTTGGACCGCAAAATGTGACCCAGTACTTC. This sequence encodes CASSYLGPQNVTQYF.

This clonotype was seen a handful of times. This chain joins TRBV6-5 and TRBJ1-6, with TRBD1 identical over 7 bases. Germline V lookup: CDR1 MNHEY, CDR2 SVGAGI. V lost 2 bases and J lost 7; bases outside the gene matches: 5. The CDR3 covers 15 residues. DNA for the CDR3: TGTGCCAGCAGTTACGAGCACAGGGGAAATTCACCCCTCCACTTT. Translated: CASSYEHRGNSPLHF.

This clonotype was counted between two and nine times. This chain uses TRBV25-1 with TRBJ2-1; 9 bases match TRBD2. Germline CDR1 reads MGHDK; CDR2 reads SYGVNS. The CDR3 has 15 amino acids. Trimming took 8 bases from V and 4 from J; bases not matched to a gene: 9. As DNA, the CDR3 is TGTGCCAGCGGCGGGGGGGCCGATATTTACAATGAGCAGTTCTTC. Its protein is CASGGGADIYNEQFF.

The chain links TRBV24-1 to TRBJ2-2; the D is unclear. Germline values: CDR1 KGHDR, CDR2 SFDVKD. The CDR3 is 13 amino acids. The V end lost 5 bases, the J end lost 1 base, and 4 bases lay between the germline ends. The CDR3 reads CATSGRNTGELFF. Written as DNA, the CDR3 is TGTGCCACCAGTGGAAGGAACACCGGGGAGCTGTTTTTT.

This clonotype occurred a few times. The V gene is TRBV20-1, the J gene TRBJ2-1, with 11 nucleotides matching TRBD2. Germline CDR1 DFQATT, CDR2 SNEGSKA (reference sequence). This CDR3 is built from 15 residues. The junction had 4 bases not matched to a gene; V was cut back by 1 base and J by 5 bases. CDR3 sequence: CSARGLAGSDNEQFF. CDR3 bases: TGCAGTGCTAGAGGACTAGCGGGAAGCGACAATGAGCAGTTCTTC.